This entry is about one T cell receptor (beta chain). Its target antigen remains unknown. Per-base quality was not reported, and no clone a single base away is much larger than it. There are 13 amino acids in the CDR3, from cysteine to phenylalanine inclusive. Left in the record is the CDR3 DNA by itself, 39 bases read in frame from the first base. Reading the germline V gene (reference sequence) gives CDR1 DFQATT and CDR2 SNEGSKA. Here V drops 5 bases and J drops 6 bases, and the junction holds 2 bases not matched to any gene. The library was produced with PCR. This sample was sequenced with an Illumina HiSeq 2500. TCR library preparation used molecular barcoding, with unique molecular identifiers applied to normalize quantification of the TCRbeta repertoire. In TCRdb, the public reads were trimmed at Q25 with fastp and aligned with MiXCR, with productive beta chains retained. Each record represents a unique CDR3 protein, reported with the most common genes and DNA among its rows. This sample has some 600,000 distinct CDR3 sequences in its table, and about an eighth of those were observed once. Of the sample, around 2% falls within the top ten clones.

The treatment or condition label for this specimen denotes: allogeneic hematopoietic cell transplantation with graft depleted of TCRalphabeta T cells and CD19 B cells. The children who served as transplant recipients had been given grafts of TCRalphabeta/CD19-depleted allogeneic hematopoietic cells. This sample was included in a study of T-cell reconstitution after alpha-beta-depleted transplantation in children (dated by TCRdb to between 2015 and 2016). About the study as a whole: T-cell immune reconstitution after TCRalphabeta/CD19-depleted allogeneic hematopoietic cell transplantation in children was quantitatively tracked in the study by means of TCR repertoire profiling. The paper's findings and limits, for the study overall: Over subsequent months, a decline in hyperexpanded clone frequencies was noted, and after one year, T-cell counts and TCRbeta diversity were mostly ascribed to newly produced T cells. The high TCRbeta diversity at day 60 in some patients was ascribed to recipient T cells and intrathymic progenitors that had survived conditioning. The apparently early alphabetaT-cell count recovery about two months after transplant was reportedly dependent on only several hundred rapidly expanded clones derived from non-depleted graft cells.

This clonotype originated in a male patient younger than 18 who had a stem cell transplant for acute myeloid leukemia, so the T cells may come from the graft donor. Sequences were derived from PBMCs, mostly from graft donor cells, sampled 360 days after TCRalphabeta/CD19-depleted stem cell transplant. The chain employs TRBV20-1 and TRBJ2-7; 15 middle bases align to TRBD2. The sequence in DNA is TGCAGTGCTGGGACTAGCGGGAGGATCGAGCAGTACTTC. It is translated as CSAGTSGRIEQYF.